The 27 T cell receptor beta chains below were found in one sample sequenced in a study of T cell responses to AZD1222 COVID-19 vaccine. TCRdb's table, derived via immunoSEQ multiplex PCR, lists solely in-frame clones and lacks some. The sample shows around 190,000 clones, about 90% of them seen only once. Here the sequenced sample was peripheral blood, taken on day 0 of AZD1222 vaccination. These receptors were collected from an adult in good health.

This chain uses TRBV7-9 with TRBJ2-1; D is unclear. The CDR3 spans 14 residues. Trimming took off 1 base at V and 6 bases at J, with 10 bases between the two ends. Germline CDR1 and CDR2: SEHNR and FQNEAQ (reference sequence). Written as DNA, the CDR3 is TGTGCCAGCAGCTTAGACGTTAGTTTCAATGAGCAGTTCTTC. Translated: CASSLDVSFNEQFF.

The chain carries TRBV29-1 and TRBJ2-7, with D unresolved. Germline V gene sequence: CDR1 SQVTM, CDR2 ANQGSEA. V lost 0 bases and J lost 6, with 6 bases in between. The CDR3 contains 11 residues. CDR3 amino acids: CSVEDGIEQYF. DNA for the CDR3: TGCAGCGTTGAAGATGGTATCGAGCAGTACTTC.

V is TRBV6-6 and J is TRBJ1-4, with D perhaps TRBD1 (6 bases). This CDR3 comprises 16 residues. The ends were cut back, 2 bases at V and 7 bases at J, with 17 bases in the middle. Germline V gene sequence: CDR1 MNHNY, CDR2 SVGAGI (reference sequence). For the CDR3, the DNA is TGTGCCAGCAGTTACACCCCCCCGGGGGGCGGTGAAAAACTGTTTTTT. This sequence encodes CASSYTPPGGGEKLFF.

J is TRBJ2-5 and V is TRBV29-1; D is perhaps TRBD1 (5 bases). V lost 2 bases and J lost 5, with 9 bases in between. The CDR3 is 12 amino acids. Germline CDR1 and CDR2: SQVTM and ANQGSEA. The CDR3 region is CSVEPQAETQYF. CDR3 nucleotides: TGCAGCGTTGAACCACAGGCCGAGACCCAGTACTTC.

The chain combines TRBV5-6 with TRBJ1-2; possible D gene TRBD1, 5 bases. This CDR3 spans 15 amino acids. Germline assignment: CDR1 SGHDT and CDR2 YYEEEE. V gave up 5 bases and J gave up 4 bases, with 18 bases separating them. The CDR3 DNA reads TGTGCCAGCAGTCGAGGGTGGCCTGGGGGCTATGGCTACACCTTC. It translates to CASSRGWPGGYGYTF.

This rearrangement joins TRBV7-9 to TRBJ2-1; 10 nucleotides match TRBD1. Germline lookup yields CDR1 SEHNR and CDR2 FQNEAQ (reference sequence). After removal of 5 bases from V and 9 bases from J, the junction contained 10 bases not matched to a gene. The CDR3 has 15 amino acids. CDR3 residues: CASSPWTGGNVEQFF. CDR3 nucleotide sequence: TGTGCCAGCAGCCCGTGGACAGGGGGGAACGTTGAGCAGTTCTTC.

This clone was seen more than once but under ten times. The V and J genes are TRBV7-8 and TRBJ2-3; D is unclear. The CDR3 covers 14 residues. V lost 1 base and J lost 4, with 9 bases in between. Germline V CDR1 and CDR2: SGHVS, FQNEAQ. The CDR3 coding sequence is TGTGCCAGCAGCTTAGATCCGCGGTCAGATACGCAGTATTTT. This sequence encodes CASSLDPRSDTQYF.

This clone was picked up one time. The chain combines TRBV10-3 with TRBJ1-1; 7 nucleotides align to TRBD1. The germline CDR1 and CDR2 sequences are ENHRY and SYGVKD. The J segment lost 4 bases and the V segment lost 11 bases, leaving 7 bases of the junction unmatched. This CDR3 has 12 amino acids. The CDR3 protein is CASRQGGTEAFF. In nucleotides, the CDR3 is TGTGCCTCCAGACAGGGCGGCACTGAAGCTTTCTTT.

The gene calls are TRBV27 and TRBJ1-5; D is uncertain. Trimming removed 2 bases at V and 7 bases at J, with 9 bases between. Per the germline V gene, CDR1 is MNHEY and CDR2 is SMNVEV (reference sequence). The CDR3 runs to 13 residues. CDR3 sequence reads: CASSLMVGQPQHF. The CDR3 bases are TGTGCCAGCAGTTTAATGGTTGGGCAGCCCCAGCATTTT.

As concerns this clone: The sample has other DNA sequences that encode this CDR3 too. This sequence joins TRBV11-2 and TRBJ1-3; no firm D call. CDR1 SGHAT and CDR2 FQNNGV come from the germline V gene. Trimming took off 4 bases at V and 2 bases at J, with 6 bases between the two ends. This CDR3 is 13 amino acids long. This chain's CDR3 is CASSSGPGNTIYF. DNA of the CDR3: TGTGCCAGCAGCTCAGGACCTGGAAACACCATATATTTT.

The chain links TRBV5-1 to TRBJ2-1; 9 bases line up with TRBD2. Germline trimming cut 0 bases from V and 8 bases from J; bases unmatched to any gene: 9. CDR1 and CDR2 (germline): SGHRS, YFSETQ. The CDR3 consists of 16 residues. The CDR3 here is CASSLGILAGRDEQFF. DNA of the CDR3: TGCGCCAGCAGCTTGGGGATTCTAGCGGGAAGGGATGAGCAGTTCTTC. Using reference TRBV5-1 and TRBJ2-1 for the parts outside the CDR3, the full variable domain is KAGVTQTPRYLIKTRGQQVTLSCSPISGHRSVSWYQQTPGQGLQFLFEYFSETQRNKGNFPGRFSGRQFSNSRSEMNVSTLELGDSALYLCASSLGILAGRDEQFFGPGTRLTVL.

J is TRBJ1-5 and V is TRBV27; perhaps TRBD1 as D (6 bases). Deletions cut 5 bases from V and 1 base from J, with 15 bases between. This CDR3 comprises 16 residues. CDR1 and CDR2 (germline): MNHEY, SMNVEV (reference sequence). In nucleotides, the CDR3 is TGTGCCAGCAGTCCCATCACAGGGTCGAGCAATCAGCCCCAGCATTTT. Encoded protein: CASSPITGSSNQPQHF.

The rearrangement uses TRBV6-2 or TRBV6-3 and TRBJ2-7; 10 bases line up with TRBD1. The CDR3 consists of 14 residues. V trimming: 4 bases; J trimming: 2 bases; junction bases outside the gene matches: 2. Looked up from germline, CDR1 is MNHEY and CDR2 is SVGEGT. CDR3 sequence reads: CASSFGTGAYEQYF. DNA for the CDR3: TGTGCCAGCAGTTTCGGGACAGGGGCCTACGAGCAGTACTTC.

The chain combines TRBV28 with TRBJ2-2; a possible D gene is TRBD2 (6 bases). Germline V CDR1 and CDR2: MDHEN, SYDVKM. The CDR3 spans 17 residues. Deletions cut 6 bases from V and 0 bases from J, with 17 bases between. CDR3 loop: CASRSPFSGSNTGELFF. The CDR3 coding sequence is TGTGCCAGCAGATCCCCCTTTAGCGGCTCGAACACCGGGGAGCTGTTTTTT.

The genes are TRBV9 and TRBJ2-3, with D possibly being TRBD1 (6 bases). The CDR3 is 17 amino acids. Looked up from germline, CDR1 is SGDLS and CDR2 is YYNGEE. Trimming removed 0 bases from V and 1 base from J, with 15 bases in between. CDR3 sequence (DNA): TGTGCCAGCAGCGTAGCTACGACAGGCCTTGGCACAGATACGCAGTATTTT. This codes for CASSVATTGLGTDTQYF.

This chain joins TRBV19 and TRBJ2-2; 9 positions match TRBD1. Germline V gives CDR1 LNHDA, CDR2 SQIVND (reference sequence). The CDR3 consists of 17 residues. The V segment lost 6 bases and the J segment 5 bases; nucleotides outside the gene matches: 13. DNA for the CDR3: TGTGCCAGTAGCCTCTCCCCGGGACAGGGACGAACCGGGGAGCTGTTTTTT. Translation: CASSLSPGQGRTGELFF.

J is TRBJ1-1 and V is TRBV9, with no clear D. Germline V CDR1 and CDR2: SGDLS, YYNGEE. V lost 4 bases, J lost 5 bases, and 18 bases lay in between. The CDR3 totals 15 residues. CDR3 bases: TGTGCCAGCAGCCCTGGGGAAGGGCTATGGACTGAAGCTTTCTTT. Its protein is CASSPGEGLWTEAFF.

The V call is TRBV7-9, the J call TRBJ2-3, with D tentatively TRBD2 (5 bases). Trimming stripped 5 bases from V and 8 bases from J, with 17 bases between. This CDR3 is built from 14 residues. In germline, CDR1 is SEHNR, CDR2 FQNEAQ (reference sequence). CDR3 sequence reads: CASSPGQLEGTQYF. The CDR3 nucleotides are TGTGCCAGCAGCCCGGGCCAGCTAGAGGGTACGCAGTATTTT.

Points on this clone: This same CDR3 is encoded by further DNA sequences in the sample. V is TRBV27 and J is TRBJ1-2; TRBD1 aligns across 8 bases. With V trimmed by 6 bases and J by 4 bases, 1 base remained unmatched. CDR3 length: 12 amino acids. CDR1 and CDR2 from the germline V gene are MNHEY and SMNVEV (reference sequence). The CDR3: CASSGQGYGYTF. The CDR3 coding sequence is TGTGCCAGCAGCGGACAGGGCTATGGCTACACCTTC.

This chain joins TRBV9 and TRBJ2-7; a possible D gene is TRBD2 (5 bases). The V end lost 4 bases, the J end lost 7 bases, and 12 bases lay between the germline ends. Germline V gene data show CDR1 as SGDLS and CDR2 as YYNGEE. This CDR3 comprises 12 residues. The CDR3 DNA follows: TGTGCCAGCAGCCTCACCCCGGGGGAGCAGTACTTC. Translation gives CASSLTPGEQYF.

Points on this clone: One end of the junction varies from germline; a read error may be responsible. V is TRBV7-7 and J is TRBJ2-5, with D hard to call. The CDR3 covers 12 residues. Germline lookup yields CDR1 SSHAT and CDR2 FNYEAQ (reference sequence). The CDR3 DNA sequence: TGTGCTAGCAGTTCATATTCTGGGACCCAGTACTTC. Translated, it gives CASSSYSGTQYF.

This chain joins TRBV6-5 and TRBJ2-1; 8 nucleotides line up with TRBD2. The CDR3 runs 15 residues. Trimming removed 7 bases from V and 1 base from J; junction bases left unmatched: 6. Germline V gene sequence: CDR1 MNHEY, CDR2 SVGAGI. DNA for the CDR3: TGTGCCAGCACGGCGGGAGGCCTATCCTACAATGAGCAGTTCTTC. Its translation is CASTAGGLSYNEQFF.

The chain couples TRBV30 to TRBJ1-6, with TRBD1 matching over 8 bases. Per the germline V gene, CDR1 is GTSNPN and CDR2 is SVGIG (reference sequence). J gave up 10 bases and V 4 bases, and 9 bases lay outside the gene matches. The CDR3 consists of 14 residues. The DNA for the CDR3 is TGTGCCTGGAACCGTGGACAGGGCACATCACCCCTCCACTTT. Encoded protein: CAWNRGQGTSPLHF.

This CDR3 is CASSQGGKGAGNTIYF. DNA for the CDR3: TGCGCCAGCAGCCAAGGGGGTAAGGGGGCTGGAAACACCATATATTTT. This chain joins TRBV4-1 and TRBJ1-3; D might be TRBD1 (6 bases). The CDR3 length is 16 residues. CDR1 and CDR2 (germline): MGHRA, YSYEKL. The ends were cut back, 1 base at V and 2 bases at J, with 12 bases in the middle.

This chain links TRBV13 with TRBJ2-3; possible D gene TRBD2, 6 bases. The CDR3 extends over 15 amino acids. CDR1 PRHDT and CDR2 FYEKMQ come from the germline V gene (reference sequence). The germline V and J ends were trimmed by 5 bases and 0 bases, with 12 bases remaining between them. For the CDR3, the DNA is TGTGCCAGCAGCCCCGGGACTCTTAGCACAGATACGCAGTATTTT. This codes for CASSPGTLSTDTQYF.

J is TRBJ1-4 and V is TRBV6-6; the match to TRBD1 covers 8 bases. CDR1 and CDR2 from the germline V gene are MNHNY and SVGAGI (reference sequence). This CDR3 is built from 16 residues. With 0 bases clipped from V and 7 bases from J, the junction kept 7 bases outside the gene matches. The DNA of the CDR3 is TGTGCCAGCAGTTACTCTGGACAGGGTCTTGGTGAAAAACTGTTTTTT. It translates to CASSYSGQGLGEKLFF.

This clone was observed once. This sequence joins TRBV19 and TRBJ1-4, with D uncertain. From germline, CDR1 is LNHDA and CDR2 SQIVND (reference sequence). The V gene lost 4 bases and the J gene lost 7 bases, with 13 bases spanning the gap. This CDR3 is 14 amino acids long. Written as DNA, the CDR3 is TGTGCCAGTAGTACCCGGGTTCCATCTGAAAAACTGTTTTTT. Translating it yields CASSTRVPSEKLFF.